The 14 T cell receptor beta chains reported below all come from one sample, sequenced in a study of blood T cell repertoires in COVID-19. Produced via immunoSEQ multiplex PCR; TCRdb's table is partial and in-frame only. The sample carries roughly 68,000 clones, around 80% recorded once. Sample: PBMCs or T cells enriched from blood (not recorded which). The receptors derive from a woman between 40 and 55 years old with acute COVID-19.

The chain uses TRBV5-4 and TRBJ2-5, with D perhaps TRBD1 (5 bases). Germline V gives CDR1 SGHNT, CDR2 YYREEE (reference sequence). V lost 1 base to trimming and J lost 0 bases, with 16 bases between them. The CDR3 totals 17 residues. The CDR3 DNA sequence: TGTGCCAGCAGCTTGAGGGGCCTTGGGCAGAACCAAGAGACCCAGTACTTC. Protein sequence: CASSLRGLGQNQETQYF. Combining the CDR3 with reference TRBV5-4 and TRBJ2-5 gives the whole variable domain ETGVTQSPTHLIKTRGQQVTLRCSSQSGHNTVSWYQQALGQGPQFIFQYYREEENGRGNFPPRFSGLQFPNYSSELNVNALELDDSALYLCASSLRGLGQNQETQYFGPGTRLLVL.

The chain carries TRBV11-3 and TRBJ2-2, with a possible D match to TRBD2 (7 bases). The germline V and J ends were trimmed by 5 bases and 5 bases, with 21 bases remaining between them. CDR3 size: 17 residues. Germline values: CDR1 SGHNT, CDR2 YENEEA. CDR3 sequence (DNA): TGTGCCAGCAGCCCCCGGCCGGGGGGCGCATATACCGGGGAGCTGTTTTTT. This encodes CASSPRPGGAYTGELFF.

The chain links TRBV4-1 to TRBJ1-5; tentatively, D is TRBD1 (6 bases). This CDR3 spans 16 amino acids. The V gene lost 0 bases and the J gene lost 5 bases, with 14 bases spanning the gap. Germline CDR1 and CDR2: MGHRA and YSYEKL. CDR3 in DNA: TGCGCCAGCAGCCAAGATTCAGGGGCTGGTGATCAGCCCCAGCATTTT. Amino acids: CASSQDSGAGDQPQHF.

This chain joins TRBV9 and TRBJ2-2; D may be TRBD1 (5 bases). The length of the CDR3 is 15 residues. The germline gives CDR1 SGDLS, CDR2 YYNGEE. Trimming left V 0 bases short and J 0 bases short, with 6 bases between. The CDR3 region is CASSVGTSNTGELFF. DNA for the CDR3: TGTGCCAGCAGCGTAGGGACATCGAACACCGGGGAGCTGTTTTTT.

The chain uses TRBV20-1 and TRBJ1-5, with 9 bases fitting TRBD1. The J segment lost 6 bases and the V segment lost 3 bases, leaving 18 bases of the junction unmatched. CDR1 and CDR2 (germline): DFQATT, SNEGSKA (reference sequence). The CDR3 has 18 amino acids. The DNA for the CDR3 is TGCAGTGCTAGTAGGGAAGGGACAGGGTATGGGACAAGTCAGCCCCAGCATTTT. Translation: CSASREGTGYGTSQPQHF.

This clone was seen more than once but under ten times. The V call is TRBV5-1, the J call TRBJ1-1; 8 bases fit TRBD1. There are 15 residues in the CDR3. V lost 1 base and J lost 1; bases outside the gene matches: 3. The germline V gene has CDR1 SGHRS and CDR2 YFSETQ. The CDR3 protein is CASSLMGQENTEAFF. The DNA for the CDR3 is TGCGCCAGCAGCTTGATGGGACAGGAGAACACTGAAGCTTTCTTT.

V and J are TRBV7-8 and TRBJ1-4; D uncertain. The CDR3 runs to 17 residues. The germline CDR1 and CDR2 sequences are SGHVS and FQNEAQ. V lost 4 bases and J lost 0, with 15 bases in between. CDR3 residues: CASSSGLLAATNEKLFF. In DNA, the CDR3 is TGTGCCAGCAGCTCCGGACTGCTGGCTGCAACTAATGAAAAACTGTTTTTT.

This sequence joins TRBV25-1 and TRBJ1-1; 7 positions agree with TRBD1. The germline CDR1 and CDR2 sequences are MGHDK and SYGVNS. The CDR3 totals 16 residues. V dropped 4 bases and J dropped 0; count of bases not matched to a gene: 8. The CDR3 sequence is CASSGGTVPLNTEAFF. The CDR3, as DNA: TGTGCCAGCAGTGGGGGGACAGTTCCCCTGAACACTGAAGCTTTCTTT.

This chain links TRBV28 with TRBJ2-7; D is unclear. There are 12 residues in the CDR3. Germline V gene data show CDR1 as MDHEN and CDR2 as SYDVKM. Trimming took off 5 bases at V and 0 bases at J, with 5 bases between the two ends. DNA of the CDR3: TGTGCCAGCAGTAGTAGCTCCTACGAGCAGTACGTC. This sequence encodes CASSSSSYEQYV.

The rearrangement joins TRBV2 to TRBJ1-5, with unresolved D. The ends were cut back, 8 bases at V and 7 bases at J, with 15 bases in the middle. The CDR3 is made up of 13 amino acids. Germline CDR1 SNHLY, CDR2 FYNNEI. CDR3 nucleotide sequence: TGTGCCAGCTCTAGCCGGGTTGGGCAGCCCCAGCATTTT. Amino acid sequence: CASSSRVGQPQHF. Full variable domain (remainder filled in from reference TRBV2 and TRBJ1-5): EPEVTQTPSHQVTQMGQEVILRCVPISNHLYFYWYRQILGQKVEFLVSFYNNEISEKSEIFDDQFSVERPDGSNFTLKIRSTKLEDSAMYFCASSSRVGQPQHFGDGTRLSIL.

The chain links TRBV2 to TRBJ1-5; D uncertain. Germline V CDR1 and CDR2: SNHLY, FYNNEI. The length of the CDR3 is 17 residues. V lost 2 bases to trimming and J lost 0 bases, with 14 bases between them. CDR3 in DNA: TGTGCCAGCAGTGAAAGGCACAGCAGATATAGCAATCAGCCCCAGCATTTT. Protein product: CASSERHSRYSNQPQHF.

The chain recombines TRBV6-5 with TRBJ1-3, with a possible D match to TRBD1 (6 bases). The CDR3 covers 14 residues. Germline values: CDR1 MNHEY, CDR2 SVGAGI. The V gene lost 5 bases and the J gene lost 3 bases, with 11 bases spanning the gap. The chain's CDR3 is CASSPGTLGNTIYF. CDR3 nucleotides: TGTGCCAGCAGTCCAGGGACACTTGGAAACACCATATATTTT.

The chain recombines TRBV9 with TRBJ1-1; D is undetermined. This CDR3 has 14 amino acids. V lost 0 bases and J 1 base, leaving 7 bases between the germline ends. Germline loops: CDR1 SGDLS, CDR2 YYNGEE. DNA for the CDR3: TGTGCCAGCAGCGTAGTGCGGGAGAACACTGAAGCTTTCTTT. It is translated as CASSVVRENTEAFF.

The gene calls are TRBV6-2 or TRBV6-3 and TRBJ1-1; possibly TRBD1 for D (6 bases). Germline V lookup: CDR1 MNHEY, CDR2 SVGEGT. This CDR3 spans 12 amino acids. Trimming shortened V by 4 bases and J by 10 bases, and 13 bases separated the two germline ends. CDR3 sequence: CASSSRGLGAFF. In nucleotides, the CDR3 is TGTGCCAGCAGTTCTAGGGGGTTAGGAGCTTTCTTT.